A single sample is the source of the 10 T cell receptor beta chains below, sequenced in a study of cytomegalovirus exposure and HLA in healthy donors. The PCR used 60 Vbeta and 13 Jbeta primers. Profiling relied on immunoSEQ multiplex PCR, and the TCRdb table lists in-frame clones only, not all of them. In all, the sample yields around 64,000 clones. Source material: PBMCs. These receptors all come from a female donor in good health and CMV-seropositive.

The chain uses TRBV19 and TRBJ1-2; tentative D call: TRBD1 (5 bases). Germline CDR1 is LNHDA and CDR2 is SQIVND (reference sequence). The ends were cut back, 7 bases at V and 1 base at J, with 16 bases in the middle. The CDR3 consists of 15 residues. Here the CDR3 DNA reads TGTGCCAGTATGGGGATTCACCAGGGTAACTATGGCTACACCTTC. This gives the protein CASMGIHQGNYGYTF. Based on the CDR3 plus reference TRBV19 and TRBJ1-2, the full variable domain is DGGITQSPKYLFRKEGQNVTLSCEQNLNHDAMYWYRQDPGQGLRLIYYSQIVNDFQKGDIAEGYSVSREKKESFPLTVTSAQKNPTAFYLCASMGIHQGNYGYTFGSGTRLTVV.

CDR3 DNA sequence: TGTGCCACCAGCAGGACTTTGATAGCGGGAGGGCCGGGCAATGAGCAGTTCTTC. Its protein product is CATSRTLIAGGPGNEQFF. This chain links TRBV15 with TRBJ2-1, with 11 nucleotides matching TRBD2. Losses at the gene ends were 3 bases for V and 6 bases for J; bases not matched to a gene: 13. CDR1 is LNHNV, CDR2 YYDKDF, per germline (reference sequence). The CDR3 has 18 residues.

The rearrangement links TRBV28 to TRBJ2-7, with D possibly being TRBD1 (6 bases). Trimming pared 5 bases from V and 0 bases from J, leaving 20 bases between. CDR3 size: 17 residues. CDR1 MDHEN and CDR2 SYDVKM come from the germline V gene. The CDR3 region is CASSLGFDRKNSYEQYF. The CDR3 coding sequence is TGTGCCAGCAGTCTCGGTTTCGACAGGAAGAACTCCTACGAGCAGTACTTC.

The gene calls are TRBV30 and TRBJ1-1; tentatively, D is TRBD1 (6 bases). The CDR3 totals 16 residues. V dropped 2 bases and J dropped 1 base, with 17 bases sitting between them. CDR1 is GTSNPN, CDR2 SVGIG, per germline (reference sequence). The chain's CDR3 is CAWSRGSSFANTEAFF. CDR3 sequence (DNA): TGTGCCTGGAGTAGGGGGAGCAGTTTTGCGAACACTGAAGCTTTCTTT.

The rearrangement joins TRBV25-1 to TRBJ1-1, with 11 bases fitting TRBD1. Germline V CDR1 and CDR2: MGHDK, SYGVNS. The CDR3 runs to 15 residues. With 5 bases clipped from V and 11 bases from J, the junction kept 13 bases outside the gene matches. The DNA of the CDR3 is TGTGCCAGCAGTCGTTTCCAGGACAGGGGGCTTGGGGCTTTCTTT. Encoded protein: CASSRFQDRGLGAFF.

This chain joins TRBV30 and TRBJ2-6, with 8 nucleotides matching TRBD1. From germline, CDR1 is GTSNPN and CDR2 SVGIG (reference sequence). The CDR3 is 16 residues long. J was trimmed by 12 bases and V by 6 bases; bases with no gene match: 19. CDR3 coding DNA: TGTGCCTGCCCTCCCGGACAGGGAAAACCACTGCCCGTCCTGACTTTC. Its translation: CACPPGQGKPLPVLTF.

The chain recombines TRBV18 with TRBJ1-1; D is unclear. The V gene lost 3 bases and the J gene lost 4 bases, with 15 bases spanning the gap. CDR1 is KGHSH, CDR2 LQKENI, per germline. The CDR3 extends over 15 amino acids. CDR3 protein: CASSPVSGLGTEAFF. Written as DNA, the CDR3 is TGTGCCAGCTCACCCGTTTCGGGGTTGGGCACTGAAGCTTTCTTT.

The gene calls are TRBV6-1 and TRBJ2-7; 9 bases match TRBD1. V trimming: 3 bases; J trimming: 7 bases; junction bases outside the gene matches: 16. This CDR3 is built from 17 residues. Germline V CDR1 and CDR2: MNHNS, SASEGT. The CDR3 sequence: CASSDLTGTGITREQYF. In nucleotides, the CDR3 is TGTGCCAGCAGTGACCTGACCGGGACAGGGATTACGAGGGAGCAGTACTTC.

This rearrangement joins TRBV28 to TRBJ2-5; D is unclear. The J call may be mistaken, given a closer DNA end match to TRBJ2-7. Germline CDR1 MDHEN, CDR2 SYDVKM. The CDR3 consists of 11 residues. The CDR3 DNA sequence: TGTGCCAGCAGTTACTTATACGAGCAGTACTTC. Encoded protein: CASSYLYEQYF.

The rearrangement joins TRBV4-2 to TRBJ1-4, with D tentatively TRBD1 (6 bases). The length of the CDR3 is 16 residues. V was trimmed by 0 bases and J by 5 bases, leaving 13 bases between them. Germline CDR1 LGHNA, CDR2 YNFKEQ. CDR3 bases: TGTGCCAGCAGCCAAGATCACGGGCAGGGGAATGAAAAACTGTTTTTT. Its translation is CASSQDHGQGNEKLFF.